Below are 28 T cell receptor beta chains sequenced from a single sample in a study of T cells expressing NK-cell markers. TCRdb reanalyzed the 5' RACE reads and collapses them to one entry per CDR3 protein, without DNA. Its table records 30,000 or so distinct CDR3 sequences. Sequencing was carried out using blood T cells: a sorted CD56 or NKG2C T cell subset, CD4+ or CD8+ T cells, or bulk PBMC T cells (not recorded which). These receptors came from a woman aged 18 to 75 in good health.

The rearrangement uses TRBV6-5 and TRBJ2-7. The CDR3 covers 13 residues. Germline CDR1 reads MNHEY; CDR2 reads SVGAGI. The CDR3 region is CASSYSSSYEQYF.

The V and J genes are TRBV20-1 and TRBJ1-5. From germline, CDR1 is DFQATT and CDR2 SNEGSKA (reference sequence). The CDR3 is 11 residues long. The CDR3 sequence is CSAREDQPQHF.

The V gene is TRBV7-9, the J gene TRBJ1-2. Germline V gene sequence: CDR1 SEHNR, CDR2 FQNEAQ (reference sequence). The CDR3 covers 14 residues. The CDR3 sequence is CASSRPTMNYGYTF.

The genes are TRBV7-8 and TRBJ1-2; checking the TCRdb D call of TRBD1 is not possible without DNA. CDR3 size: 13 residues. From germline, CDR1 is SGHVS and CDR2 FQNEAQ. The CDR3 is CASSSPNANGYTF.

The rearrangement joins TRBV15 to TRBJ2-3. The CDR3 contains 14 residues. The V gene's germline CDR1 is LNHNV and CDR2 YYDKDF (reference sequence). The CDR3 sequence: CATSRAGRTDTQYF.

The chain uses TRBV28 and TRBJ2-3. The CDR3 covers 16 residues. Germline V gene data show CDR1 as MDHEN and CDR2 as SYDVKM. The CDR3 is CASSLDKTMFTDTQYF.

The J gene is TRBJ2-1, the V gene TRBV9; TCRdb reports TRBD2, a call that lacks DNA to check it against. Germline assignment: CDR1 SGDLS and CDR2 YYNGEE. This CDR3 spans 13 amino acids. This chain's CDR3 is CASSVPAGNEQFF.

The CDR3 sequence: CASSLLRTGRPYEQYF. V usage is TRBV7-9 and J usage is TRBJ2-7; TCRdb indicates TRBD1, and absent DNA this call remains unverified. The CDR3 covers 16 residues. CDR1 is SEHNR, CDR2 FQNEAQ, per germline (reference sequence).

V and J are TRBV6-1 and TRBJ1-1. The CDR3 contains 12 residues. Germline V lookup: CDR1 MNHNS, CDR2 SASEGT. The CDR3 sequence is CASQVTGLTVFF.

This chain connects TRBV7-6 to TRBJ2-2. Germline lookup yields CDR1 SGHVS and CDR2 FNYEAQ. This CDR3 has 13 residues. CDR3 residues: CASSFLSGGELFF.

This sequence joins TRBV7-9 and TRBJ2-1; TCRdb selects TRBD1, and the lack of DNA leaves this call unchecked. CDR1 SEHNR and CDR2 FQNEAQ come from the germline V gene (reference sequence). The CDR3 runs to 15 residues. The CDR3 loop is CASSFPGQGANEQFF.

V gene TRBV28 combines with J gene TRBJ1-1; TCRdb picks TRBD1, but there is no DNA to check that call. Per the germline V gene, CDR1 is MDHEN and CDR2 is SYDVKM. The CDR3 sequence is 17 residues long. The CDR3 sequence: CASSLDSDRGEDTEAFF.

The J gene is TRBJ2-3, the V gene TRBV11-1; as DNA is missing, the TRBD2 call by TCRdb cannot be tested. Germline V gene lookup returns CDR1 SGHAT and CDR2 FQDESV (reference sequence). This CDR3 is 19 amino acids long. CDR3 amino acids: CASSPVGLAGGPVADTQYF.

The chain links TRBV7-9 to TRBJ2-3; TCRdb's assignment of TRBD1 cannot be checked, as there is no DNA. CDR3 length equals 17 residues. Per germline, CDR1 SEHNR and CDR2 FQNEAQ (reference sequence). CDR3 region: CASSPTPQGTRTDTQYF.

The rearrangement uses TRBV12-3 or TRBV12-4 and TRBJ2-3; TCRdb returns TRBD1, unconfirmable since there is no DNA. The length of the CDR3 is 16 residues. CDR3 residues: CASSLRGGAQVDTQYF.

The V call is TRBV6-6, the J call TRBJ2-1; TCRdb's assignment of TRBD2 cannot be checked, as there is no DNA. Looked up from germline, CDR1 is MNHNY and CDR2 is SVGAGI (reference sequence). This CDR3 region has 12 residues. CDR3 sequence reads: CASRPRLDEQFF.

The rearrangement uses TRBV20-1 and TRBJ2-1; checking the TCRdb D call of TRBD2 is not possible without DNA. CDR1 DFQATT and CDR2 SNEGSKA come from the germline V gene (reference sequence). This CDR3 region has 16 residues. The CDR3 region is CSARDLIGLADNEQFF.

This chain uses TRBV28 with TRBJ2-3; TCRdb selects TRBD2, and the lack of DNA leaves this call unchecked. The CDR3 runs 14 residues. CDR1 MDHEN and CDR2 SYDVKM come from the germline V gene. The CDR3 loop reads CASLAGGPTDTQYF.

This chain joins TRBV20-1 and TRBJ2-1; the TCRdb D gene call, TRBD2, has no DNA to confirm it. CDR1 and CDR2 (germline): DFQATT, SNEGSKA (reference sequence). The CDR3 is 17 residues long. CDR3 sequence: CSASGRESPFSYNEQFF.

The rearrangement links TRBV7-9 to TRBJ2-7; TCRdb selects TRBD1, and the lack of DNA leaves this call unchecked. Germline V gene lookup returns CDR1 SEHNR and CDR2 FQNEAQ (reference sequence). This CDR3 region has 15 residues. The CDR3 loop reads CASRRSGGDIYEQYF.

The chain uses TRBV7-9 and TRBJ1-3. CDR1 and CDR2 (germline): SEHNR, FQNEAQ (reference sequence). The CDR3 consists of 13 residues. The CDR3 loop reads CASSLGLGNTIYF. The whole variable domain, filled in from reference TRBV7-9 and TRBJ1-3, reads DTGVSQNPRHKITKRGQNVTFRCDPISEHNRLYWYRQTLGQGPEFLTYFQNEAQLEKSRLLSDRFSAERPKGSFSTLEIQRTEQGDSAMYLCASSLGLGNTIYFGEGSWLTVV.

This sequence joins TRBV9 and TRBJ2-7; there is no DNA to check the TCRdb D call of TRBD2. Germline V CDR1 and CDR2: SGDLS, YYNGEE. This CDR3 has 14 amino acids. CDR3 region: CASSVAGGIYEQYF.

The rearrangement uses TRBV29-1 and TRBJ2-5; TCRdb picks TRBD2, but there is no DNA to check that call. The CDR3 sequence is 16 residues long. Germline V gives CDR1 SQVTM, CDR2 ANQGSEA. This CDR3 reads CSVEDEREGPQETQYF.

The chain combines TRBV4-1 with TRBJ2-7; TCRdb designates TRBD1, a call that cannot be tested without DNA. This CDR3 region has 14 residues. The germline V gene has CDR1 MGHRA and CDR2 YSYEKL. The CDR3: CASSQVSGTDEQYF.

The chain links TRBV5-1 to TRBJ1-2; as DNA is missing, the TRBD1 call by TCRdb cannot be tested. Germline lookup yields CDR1 SGHRS and CDR2 YFSETQ. This CDR3 region has 15 residues. This chain's CDR3 is CASSLESGTGYGYTF.

The J gene is TRBJ2-2, the V gene TRBV4-1; the TCRdb D gene call, TRBD1, has no DNA to confirm it. The V gene's germline CDR1 is MGHRA and CDR2 YSYEKL. The CDR3 is made up of 18 amino acids. CDR3 region: CASSPVELPAGAIGELFF.

This rearrangement joins TRBV28 to TRBJ2-1; TCRdb designates TRBD2, a call that cannot be tested without DNA. Germline CDR1 is MDHEN and CDR2 is SYDVKM. This CDR3 is 16 amino acids long. This CDR3 reads CASSPQSGRQYNEQFF.

The chain couples TRBV3-1 to TRBJ2-1; as DNA is missing, the TRBD1 call by TCRdb cannot be tested. Per germline, CDR1 LGHDT and CDR2 YNNKEL (reference sequence). The CDR3 length is 14 residues. CDR3 in amino acids: CASSQGQEYNEQFF.